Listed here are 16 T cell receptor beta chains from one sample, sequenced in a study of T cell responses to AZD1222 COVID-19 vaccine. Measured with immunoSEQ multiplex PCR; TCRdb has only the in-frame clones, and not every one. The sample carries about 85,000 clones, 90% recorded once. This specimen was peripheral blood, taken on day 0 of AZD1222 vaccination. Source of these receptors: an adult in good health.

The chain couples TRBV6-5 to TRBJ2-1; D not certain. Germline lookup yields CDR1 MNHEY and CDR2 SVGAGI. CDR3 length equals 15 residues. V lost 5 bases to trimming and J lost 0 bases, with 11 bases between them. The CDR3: CASSRDWSSYNEQFF. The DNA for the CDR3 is TGTGCCAGCAGTCGAGACTGGTCCTCCTACAATGAGCAGTTCTTC.

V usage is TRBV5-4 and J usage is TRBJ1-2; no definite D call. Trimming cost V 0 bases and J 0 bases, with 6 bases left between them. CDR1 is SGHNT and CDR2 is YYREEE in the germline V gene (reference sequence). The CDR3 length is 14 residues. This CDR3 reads CASSLGATNYGYTF. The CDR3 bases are TGTGCCAGCAGCTTGGGAGCTACTAACTATGGCTACACCTTC.

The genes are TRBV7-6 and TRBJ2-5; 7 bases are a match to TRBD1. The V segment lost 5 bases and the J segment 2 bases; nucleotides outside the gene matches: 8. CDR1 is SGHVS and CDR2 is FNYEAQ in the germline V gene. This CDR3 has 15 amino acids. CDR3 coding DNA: TGTGCCAGCAGCGAGGATGACAGGGTACAAGAGACCCAGTACTTC. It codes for CASSEDDRVQETQYF.

CDR3 DNA: TGTGCCAGCACCCCACGGGGTACTCAGCCCCAGCATTTT. It yields the protein CASTPRGTQPQHF. The gene calls are TRBV6-5 and TRBJ1-5; D remains unclear. Germline lookup yields CDR1 MNHEY and CDR2 SVGAGI. Trimming took off 7 bases at V and 6 bases at J, with 13 bases between the two ends. This CDR3 is 13 amino acids long.

CDR3 loop: CASSPQDRSAIQYF. CDR3 DNA: TGCGCCAGCAGCCCCCAGGACAGGTCGGCCATTCAGTACTTC. J is TRBJ2-4 and V is TRBV5-1, with 7 bases aligning to TRBD1. The V segment lost 4 bases and the J segment 9 bases; nucleotides outside the gene matches: 10. Germline V lookup: CDR1 SGHRS, CDR2 YFSETQ. This CDR3 has 14 residues.

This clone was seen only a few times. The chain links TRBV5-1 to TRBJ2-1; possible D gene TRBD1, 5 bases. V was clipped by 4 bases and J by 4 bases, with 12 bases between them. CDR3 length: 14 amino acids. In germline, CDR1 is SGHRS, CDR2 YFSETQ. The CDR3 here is CASSPLQVYNEQFF. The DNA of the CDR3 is TGCGCCAGCAGCCCACTACAGGTTTACAATGAGCAGTTCTTC.

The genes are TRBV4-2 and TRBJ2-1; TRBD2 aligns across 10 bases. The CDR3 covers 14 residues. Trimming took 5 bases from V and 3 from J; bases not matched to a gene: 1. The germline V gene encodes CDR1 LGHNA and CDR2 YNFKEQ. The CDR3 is CASSKRGGYNEQFF. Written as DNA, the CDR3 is TGTGCCAGCAGCAAGCGGGGGGGCTACAATGAGCAGTTCTTC.

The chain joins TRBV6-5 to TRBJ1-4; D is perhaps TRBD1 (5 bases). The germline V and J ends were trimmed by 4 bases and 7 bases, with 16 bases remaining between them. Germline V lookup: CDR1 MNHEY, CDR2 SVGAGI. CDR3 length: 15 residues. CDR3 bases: TGTGCCAGCAGTTCACGGGACGAAGCGAGTGAAAAACTGTTTTTT. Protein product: CASSSRDEASEKLFF.

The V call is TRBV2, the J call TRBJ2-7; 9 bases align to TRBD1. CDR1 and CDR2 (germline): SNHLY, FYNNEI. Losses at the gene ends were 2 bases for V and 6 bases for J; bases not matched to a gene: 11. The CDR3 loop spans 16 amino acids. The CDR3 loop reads CASSEFVGTGLGEQYF. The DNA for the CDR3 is TGTGCCAGCAGTGAATTTGTCGGGACAGGGCTGGGCGAGCAGTACTTC.

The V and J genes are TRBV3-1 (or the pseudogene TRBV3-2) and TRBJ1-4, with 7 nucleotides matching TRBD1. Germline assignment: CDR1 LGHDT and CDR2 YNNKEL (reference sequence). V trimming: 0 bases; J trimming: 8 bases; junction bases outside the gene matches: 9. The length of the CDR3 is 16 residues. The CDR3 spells CASSQDQTGYQEKLFF. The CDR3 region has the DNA TGTGCCAGCAGCCAAGATCAGACAGGGTATCAGGAAAAACTGTTTTTT.

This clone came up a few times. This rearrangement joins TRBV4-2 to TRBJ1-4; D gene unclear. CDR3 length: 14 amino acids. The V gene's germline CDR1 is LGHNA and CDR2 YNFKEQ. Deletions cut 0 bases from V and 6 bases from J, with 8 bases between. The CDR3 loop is CASSQDGPDEKLFF. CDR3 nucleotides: TGTGCCAGCAGCCAAGACGGACCTGATGAAAAACTGTTTTTT.

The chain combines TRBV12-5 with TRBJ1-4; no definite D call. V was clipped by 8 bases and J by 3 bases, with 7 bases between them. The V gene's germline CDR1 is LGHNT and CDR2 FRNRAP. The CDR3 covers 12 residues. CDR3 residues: CASSPSNEKLFF. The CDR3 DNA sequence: TGTGCTAGTTCACCGTCTAATGAAAAACTGTTTTTT.

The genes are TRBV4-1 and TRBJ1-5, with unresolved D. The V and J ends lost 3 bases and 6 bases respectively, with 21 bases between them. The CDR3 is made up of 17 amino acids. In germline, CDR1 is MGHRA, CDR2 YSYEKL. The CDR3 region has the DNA TGCGCCAGCAGCCAGGCACCTGGCCCAGGATCAGGTCAGCCCCAGCATTTT. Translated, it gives CASSQAPGPGSGQPQHF.

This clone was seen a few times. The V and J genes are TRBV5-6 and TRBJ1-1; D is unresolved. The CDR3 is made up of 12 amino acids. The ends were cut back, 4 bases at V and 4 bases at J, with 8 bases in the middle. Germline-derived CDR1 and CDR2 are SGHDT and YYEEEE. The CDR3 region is CASSITSTEAFF. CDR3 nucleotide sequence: TGTGCCAGCAGCATTACAAGCACTGAAGCTTTCTTT.

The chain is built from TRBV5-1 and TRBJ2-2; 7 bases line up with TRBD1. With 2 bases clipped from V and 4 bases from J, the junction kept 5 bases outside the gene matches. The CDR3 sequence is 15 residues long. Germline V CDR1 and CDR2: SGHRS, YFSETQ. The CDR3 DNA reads TGCGCCAGCAGCTTATGGACAGGCGGCACCGGGGAGCTGTTTTTT. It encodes CASSLWTGGTGELFF.

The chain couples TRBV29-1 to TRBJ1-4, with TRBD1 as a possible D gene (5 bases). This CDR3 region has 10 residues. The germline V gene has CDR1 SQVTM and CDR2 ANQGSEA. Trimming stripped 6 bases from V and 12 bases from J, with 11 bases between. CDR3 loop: CSVRDVELFF. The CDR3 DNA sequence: TGCAGCGTCAGGGACGTGGAACTGTTTTTT. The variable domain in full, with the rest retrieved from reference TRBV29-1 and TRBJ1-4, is SAVISQKPSRDICQRGTSLTIQCQVDSQVTMMFWYRQQPGQSLTLIATANQGSEATYESGFVIDKFPISRPNLTFSTLTVSNMSPEDSSIYLCSVRDVELFFGSGTQLSVL.